This T cell receptor (beta chain) originates from a study of shared clonotypes between healthy human individuals. Study-level background: Donors had three CD4 naive, three CD4 memory, two CD8 naive and one CD8 memory plate apiece. Study-wide results and limits: Only blood samples were collected, and tissue repertoires likely differ.

Produced via immunoSEQ multiplex PCR; TCRdb's table is partial and in-frame only. The sample has roughly 700,000 clones, roughly 70% seen once. V was cut by 0 bases and J by 10 bases, with 10 bases left in between. Per germline, CDR1 PRHDT and CDR2 FYEKMQ (reference sequence). This CDR3 region has 12 residues. This clone was counted only a few times. Its antigen is undetermined. CD4+ cells were split into CD45RA+ naive and CD45RA-negative memory subsets. The chain recombines TRBV13 with TRBJ2-7; no clear D. Sequencing input: memory CD4+ T cells sorted from blood. This sample's subset: CD45RA-negative fraction. This TCR was sampled from a woman between 25 and 40 years old in good health. In nucleotides, the CDR3 is TGTGCCAGCAGCTTAGGTGGGCTTCCACAGTACTTC. This translates into CASSLGGLPQYF.